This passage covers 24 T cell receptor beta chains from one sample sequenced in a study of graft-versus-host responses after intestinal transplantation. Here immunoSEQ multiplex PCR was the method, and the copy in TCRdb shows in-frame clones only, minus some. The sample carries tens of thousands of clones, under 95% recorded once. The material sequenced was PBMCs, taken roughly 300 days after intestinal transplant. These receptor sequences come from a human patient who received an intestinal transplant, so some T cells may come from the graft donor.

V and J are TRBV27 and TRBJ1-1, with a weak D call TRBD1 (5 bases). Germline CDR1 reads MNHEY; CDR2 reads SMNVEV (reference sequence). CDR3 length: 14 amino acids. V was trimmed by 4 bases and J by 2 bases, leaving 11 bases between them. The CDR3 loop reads CASSWTGGNTEAFF. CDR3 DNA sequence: TGTGCCAGCAGTTGGACGGGGGGTAACACTGAAGCTTTCTTT.

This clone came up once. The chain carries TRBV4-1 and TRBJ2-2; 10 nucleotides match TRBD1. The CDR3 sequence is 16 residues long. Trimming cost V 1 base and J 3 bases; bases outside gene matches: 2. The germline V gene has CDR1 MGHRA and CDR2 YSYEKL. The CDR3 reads CASSQVGTGDTGELFF. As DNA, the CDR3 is TGCGCCAGCAGCCAAGTAGGGACAGGGGACACCGGGGAGCTGTTTTTT.

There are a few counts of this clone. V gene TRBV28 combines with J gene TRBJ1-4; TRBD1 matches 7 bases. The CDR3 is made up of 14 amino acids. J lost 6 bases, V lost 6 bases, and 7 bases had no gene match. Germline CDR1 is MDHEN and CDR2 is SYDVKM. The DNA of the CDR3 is TGTGCCAGCAGCTCCGGGACAGCTTATGAAAAACTGTTTTTT. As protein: CASSSGTAYEKLFF. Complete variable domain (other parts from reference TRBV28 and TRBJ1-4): DVKVTQSSRYLVKRTGEKVFLECVQDMDHENMFWYRQDPGLGLRLIYFSYDVKMKEKGDIPEGYSVSREKKERFSLILESASTNQTSMYLCASSSGTAYEKLFFGSGTQLSVL.

CDR3 amino acids: CASISQGFAFF. For the CDR3, the DNA is TGTGCCAGCATAAGCCAGGGTTTTGCTTTCTTT. The chain employs TRBV28 and TRBJ1-1; a possible D gene is TRBD1 (5 bases). Germline loops: CDR1 MDHEN, CDR2 SYDVKM. V gave up 7 bases and J gave up 11 bases, with 14 bases separating them. The CDR3 is made up of 11 amino acids.

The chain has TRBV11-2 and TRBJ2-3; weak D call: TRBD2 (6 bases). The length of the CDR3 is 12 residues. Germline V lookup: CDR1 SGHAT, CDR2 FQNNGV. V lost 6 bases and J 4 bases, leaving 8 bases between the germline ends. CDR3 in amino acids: CASRAGPDTQYF. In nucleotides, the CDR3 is TGTGCCAGCAGGGCGGGGCCAGATACGCAGTATTTT.

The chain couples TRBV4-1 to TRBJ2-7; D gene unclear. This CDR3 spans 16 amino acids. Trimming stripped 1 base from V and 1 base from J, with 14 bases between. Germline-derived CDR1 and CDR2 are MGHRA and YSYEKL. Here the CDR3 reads CASSQGTWTSSYEQYF. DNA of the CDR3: TGCGCCAGCAGCCAAGGGACCTGGACGTCATCCTACGAGCAGTACTTC.

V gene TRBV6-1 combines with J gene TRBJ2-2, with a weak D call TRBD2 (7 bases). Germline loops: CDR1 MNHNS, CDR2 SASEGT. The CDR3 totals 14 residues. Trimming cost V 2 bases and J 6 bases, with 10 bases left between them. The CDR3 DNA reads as TGTGCCAGCAGTGAAACAGGGAGGGCCGGGGAGCTGTTTTTT. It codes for CASSETGRAGELFF.

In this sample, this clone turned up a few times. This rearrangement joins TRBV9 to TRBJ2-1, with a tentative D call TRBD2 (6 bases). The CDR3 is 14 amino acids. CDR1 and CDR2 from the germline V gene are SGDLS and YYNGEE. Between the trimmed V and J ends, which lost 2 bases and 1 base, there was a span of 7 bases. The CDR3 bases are TGTGCCAGCAGCGTGGGGGGATCCTACAATGAGCAGTTCTTC. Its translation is CASSVGGSYNEQFF.

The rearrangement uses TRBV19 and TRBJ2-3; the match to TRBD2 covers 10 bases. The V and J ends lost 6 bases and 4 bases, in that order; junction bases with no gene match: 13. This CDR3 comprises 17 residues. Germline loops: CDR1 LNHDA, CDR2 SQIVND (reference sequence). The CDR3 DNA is TGTGCCAGTAGGGGCAGCGGGAGGGCCCTAGGGTCAGATACGCAGTATTTT. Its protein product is CASRGSGRALGSDTQYF.

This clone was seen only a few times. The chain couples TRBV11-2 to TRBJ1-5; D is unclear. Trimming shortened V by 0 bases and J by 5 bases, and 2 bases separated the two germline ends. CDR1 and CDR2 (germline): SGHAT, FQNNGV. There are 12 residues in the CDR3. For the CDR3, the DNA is TGTGCCAGCAGCTTAGAAGATCAGCCCCAGCATTTT. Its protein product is CASSLEDQPQHF.

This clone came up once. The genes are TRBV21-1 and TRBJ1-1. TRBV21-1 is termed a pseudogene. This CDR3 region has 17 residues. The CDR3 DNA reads TGTGCCAGCAGCAATGGAAATCGTCGCCCTCTAGGGACTGAAGCTTTCTTT. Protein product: CASSNGNRRPLGTEAFF.

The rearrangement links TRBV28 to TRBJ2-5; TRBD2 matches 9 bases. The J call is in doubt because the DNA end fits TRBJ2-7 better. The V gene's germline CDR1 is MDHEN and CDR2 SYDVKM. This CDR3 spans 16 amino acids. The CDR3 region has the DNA TGTGCCAGCAGCCCCCTTGTCGGCGGGAGGGCGAGCGAGCAGTACTTC. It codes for CASSPLVGGRASEQYF.

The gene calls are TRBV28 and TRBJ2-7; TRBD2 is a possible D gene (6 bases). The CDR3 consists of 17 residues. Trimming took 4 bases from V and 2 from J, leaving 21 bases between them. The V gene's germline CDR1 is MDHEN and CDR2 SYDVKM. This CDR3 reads CASSYEGGEEAAYEQYF. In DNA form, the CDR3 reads TGTGCCAGCAGTTATGAGGGAGGTGAAGAAGCAGCCTACGAGCAGTACTTC.

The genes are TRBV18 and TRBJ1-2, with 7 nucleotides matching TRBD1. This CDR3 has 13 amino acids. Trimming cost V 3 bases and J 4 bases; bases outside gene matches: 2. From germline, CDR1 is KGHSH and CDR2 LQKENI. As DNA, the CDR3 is TGTGCCAGCTCACCCGACAGGGCCTATGGCTACACCTTC. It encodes CASSPDRAYGYTF.

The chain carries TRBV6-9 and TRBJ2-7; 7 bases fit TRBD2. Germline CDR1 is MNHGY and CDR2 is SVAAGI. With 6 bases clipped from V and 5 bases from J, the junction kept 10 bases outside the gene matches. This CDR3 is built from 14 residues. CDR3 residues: CASSHGGGRDEQYF. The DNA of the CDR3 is TGTGCCAGCAGCCACGGTGGGGGGAGGGACGAGCAGTACTTC.

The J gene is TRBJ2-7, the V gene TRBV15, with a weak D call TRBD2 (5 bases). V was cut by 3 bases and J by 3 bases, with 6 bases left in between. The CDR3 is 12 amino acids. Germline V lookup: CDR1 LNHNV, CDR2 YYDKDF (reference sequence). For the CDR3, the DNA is TGTGCCACCAGCAGGGAGGACTACGAGCAGTACTTC. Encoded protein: CATSREDYEQYF.

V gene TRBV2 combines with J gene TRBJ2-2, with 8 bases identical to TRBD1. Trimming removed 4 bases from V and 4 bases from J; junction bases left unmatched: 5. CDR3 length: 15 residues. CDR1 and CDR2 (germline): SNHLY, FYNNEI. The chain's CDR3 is CASSVGQGGTGELFF. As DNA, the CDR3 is TGTGCCAGCAGTGTAGGACAGGGCGGCACCGGGGAGCTGTTTTTT.

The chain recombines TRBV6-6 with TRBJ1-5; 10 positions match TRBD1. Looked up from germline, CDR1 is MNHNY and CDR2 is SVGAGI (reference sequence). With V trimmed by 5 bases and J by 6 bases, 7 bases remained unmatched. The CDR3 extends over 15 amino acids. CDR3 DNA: TGTGCCAGCAGTGACGCAGGGACAGGGGTTCAGCCCCAGCATTTT. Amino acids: CASSDAGTGVQPQHF.

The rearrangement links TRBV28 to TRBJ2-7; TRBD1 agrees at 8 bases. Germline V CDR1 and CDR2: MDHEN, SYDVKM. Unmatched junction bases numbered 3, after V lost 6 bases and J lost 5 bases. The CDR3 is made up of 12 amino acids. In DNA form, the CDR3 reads TGTGCCAGCAGGGCACAGGGGGACGAGCAGTACTTC. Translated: CASRAQGDEQYF.

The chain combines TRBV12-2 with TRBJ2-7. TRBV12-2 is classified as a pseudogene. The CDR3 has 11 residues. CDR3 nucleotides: TGTGCAAGTCGCTTAAGGTACGAGCAGTACTTC. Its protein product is CASRLRYEQYF.

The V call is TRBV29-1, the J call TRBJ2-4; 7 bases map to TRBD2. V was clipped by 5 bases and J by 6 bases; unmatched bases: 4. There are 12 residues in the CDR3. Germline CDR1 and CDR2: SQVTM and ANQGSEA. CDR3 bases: TGCAGCGTTAGGGAGGGAATAAACATTCAGTACTTC. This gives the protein CSVREGINIQYF.

The CDR3 nucleotides read TGTGCCATCAGTGAGAGGGCCGAGACAGGGTGGCGCTACGAGCAGTACTTC. This sequence encodes CAISERAETGWRYEQYF. The V and J genes are TRBV10-3 and TRBJ2-7; 7 nucleotides agree with TRBD1. The CDR3 has 17 residues. CDR1 ENHRY and CDR2 SYGVKD come from the germline V gene. V lost 2 bases, J lost 3 bases, and 13 bases stayed unmatched.

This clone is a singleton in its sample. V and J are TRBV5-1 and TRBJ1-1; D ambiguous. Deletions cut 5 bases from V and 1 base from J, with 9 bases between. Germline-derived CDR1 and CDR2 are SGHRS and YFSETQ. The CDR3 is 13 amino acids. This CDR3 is CASRTARNTEAFF. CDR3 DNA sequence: TGCGCCAGCAGAACTGCCCGGAACACTGAAGCTTTCTTT.

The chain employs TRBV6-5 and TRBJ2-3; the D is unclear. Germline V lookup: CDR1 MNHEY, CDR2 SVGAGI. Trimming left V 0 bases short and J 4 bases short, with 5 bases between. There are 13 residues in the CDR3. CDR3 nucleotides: TGTGCCAGCAGTTACTCAAGCTCAGATACGCAGTATTTT. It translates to CASSYSSSDTQYF.